This passage covers 29 T cell receptor beta chains from one sample sequenced in a study of cytomegalovirus exposure and HLA in healthy donors (dated by TCRdb to 2016 to 2017). The library was made by the immunoSEQ multiplex PCR assay. The source is immuneACCESS, and TCRdb retained only in-frame sequences with V and J called. Part of the clones is not carried over; for the studies checked, unresolved V genes explain less than half of this, and the remainder is unexplained. Within this sample are fewer than 120,000 clones, with 88% of them counted one time only. Jointly, the top ten make up over 1.3% of the sample. Sequencing input: PBMCs. All receptors come from a woman aged 25-40 years in good health and CMV-seropositive.

This clone has just one count. The chain is built from TRBV11-2 and TRBJ1-1, with D unresolved. From germline, CDR1 is SGHAT and CDR2 FQNNGV. This CDR3 is built from 14 residues. The V end was cut by 5 bases, the J end by 4 bases, with 14 bases between. CDR3 in DNA: TGTGCCAGCAGCCTGTCTGGAGGCAGCACTGAAGCTTTCTTT. Amino acid sequence: CASSLSGGSTEAFF.

The V gene is TRBV9, the J gene TRBJ2-2, with 9 bases identical to TRBD1. Germline V gives CDR1 SGDLS, CDR2 YYNGEE. Trimming removed 6 bases from V and 7 bases from J; junction bases left unmatched: 10. The CDR3 totals 15 residues. CDR3 coding DNA: TGTGCCAGCACCCACCGGACAGGGGCAGACGGGGAGCTGTTTTTT. Translation: CASTHRTGADGELFF.

V gene TRBV27 combines with J gene TRBJ2-3; TRBD1 agrees at 9 bases. Germline CDR1 and CDR2: MNHEY and SMNVEV (reference sequence). This CDR3 contains 16 residues. V dropped 5 bases and J dropped 5; count of bases not matched to a gene: 11. The CDR3 here is CASSNYRGRGVDTQYF. CDR3 in DNA: TGTGCCAGCAGTAACTACAGGGGGCGCGGGGTAGATACGCAGTATTTT.

The V gene is TRBV6-1, the J gene TRBJ2-7; tentative D call: TRBD1 (5 bases). The V end was cut by 2 bases, the J end by 6 bases, with 11 bases between. Germline CDR1 reads MNHNS; CDR2 reads SASEGT. CDR3 length: 13 amino acids. CDR3 sequence: CASSENRSGEQYF. DNA for the CDR3: TGTGCCAGCAGTGAAAACAGGTCGGGCGAGCAGTACTTC.

The V call is TRBV30, the J call TRBJ2-1; TRBD1 might be the D (5 bases). Deletions cut 4 bases from V and 1 base from J, with 11 bases between. The germline V gene encodes CDR1 GTSNPN and CDR2 SVGIG (reference sequence). The CDR3 is 14 residues long. CDR3 nucleotides: TGTGCCTGGAATGATGGGGCATCCTACAATGAGCAGTTCTTC. It encodes CAWNDGASYNEQFF.

The V gene is TRBV30, the J gene TRBJ1-5; D is unresolved. The CDR3 extends over 14 amino acids. The V end lost 0 bases, the J end lost 6 bases, and 12 bases lay between the germline ends. CDR1 and CDR2 from the germline V gene are GTSNPN and SVGIG (reference sequence). CDR3 residues: CAWSVMAAGQPQHF. The CDR3 DNA follows: TGTGCCTGGAGTGTAATGGCAGCGGGTCAGCCCCAGCATTTT.

The chain has TRBV9 and TRBJ2-3; 9 bases match TRBD2. Trimming at V came to 0 bases and at J to 7 bases, leaving 12 bases not matched to a gene. The CDR3 covers 17 residues. Germline assignment: CDR1 SGDLS and CDR2 YYNGEE. The CDR3 DNA is TGTGCCAGCAGCGTAGCTACGGAGGGGCGGGAGGGGTATACGCAGTATTTT. It translates to CASSVATEGREGYTQYF.

The V and J genes are TRBV7-3 and TRBJ2-5; TRBD2 matches at 10 bases. The CDR3 has 15 amino acids. Per germline, CDR1 SGHTA and CDR2 FQGTGA. Germline trimming cut 5 bases from V and 0 bases from J; bases unmatched to any gene: 3. The CDR3 is CASSHSGGYQETQYF. CDR3 sequence (DNA): TGTGCCAGCAGCCATAGCGGGGGGTACCAAGAGACCCAGTACTTC.

Within the sample, this clone is medium-sized. J is TRBJ1-6 and V is TRBV11-3, with D perhaps matching TRBD1 (5 bases). The V and J ends lost 5 bases and 9 bases respectively, with 14 bases between them. There are 14 residues in the CDR3. CDR1 and CDR2 from the germline V gene are SGHNT and YENEEA. CDR3 DNA sequence: TGTGCCAGCAGCCTGACAGCGTATGGTTCACCCCTCCACTTT. Translated: CASSLTAYGSPLHF.

The J gene is TRBJ2-7, the V gene TRBV19; D might be TRBD2 (5 bases). CDR1 is LNHDA, CDR2 SQIVND, per germline (reference sequence). CDR3 length: 17 amino acids. V gave up 1 base and J gave up 3 bases, with 19 bases separating them. The CDR3 loop reads CASSIGGAGEQIYEQYF. The DNA for the CDR3 is TGTGCCAGTAGTATAGGGGGAGCTGGGGAACAGATCTACGAGCAGTACTTC.

The gene calls are TRBV7-2 and TRBJ2-7, with a tentative D call TRBD1 (6 bases). V shed 3 bases and J shed 3 bases, with 12 bases lying between them. Germline V gene sequence: CDR1 SGHTA, CDR2 FQGNSA. The CDR3 sequence is 14 residues long. In nucleotides, the CDR3 is TGTGCCAGCAGCTTGGGACACACGATCTACGAGCAGTACTTC. Translation gives CASSLGHTIYEQYF.

The J gene is TRBJ2-1, the V gene TRBV30, with D perhaps matching TRBD1 (5 bases). V lost 0 bases to trimming and J lost 4 bases, with 10 bases between them. The CDR3 runs 14 residues. Germline-derived CDR1 and CDR2 are GTSNPN and SVGIG (reference sequence). This CDR3 reads CAWSVSSGYNEQFF. The CDR3 DNA is TGTGCCTGGAGTGTGTCTTCAGGGTACAATGAGCAGTTCTTC.

The chain uses TRBV30 and TRBJ1-1; tentative D call: TRBD1 (6 bases). Germline CDR1 and CDR2: GTSNPN and SVGIG (reference sequence). This CDR3 has 15 amino acids. V was pared by 2 bases and J by 8 bases, with 21 bases between. The CDR3, as DNA: TGTGCCTGGAGTAGAATGAGGACAGAGCTAAAAGAAGCTTTCTTT. It encodes CAWSRMRTELKEAFF.

This chain links TRBV6-5 with TRBJ2-7; maybe TRBD2 (6 bases). The CDR3 totals 13 residues. With 6 bases removed from V and 6 bases from J, the gap between germline ends came to 15 bases. Germline V lookup: CDR1 MNHEY, CDR2 SVGAGI. CDR3: CASSWDSGVEQYF. CDR3 in DNA: TGTGCCAGCAGCTGGGACTCCGGGGTCGAGCAGTACTTC.

The table lists this clone with a count of one. The chain uses TRBV4-2 and TRBJ2-7, with a tentative D call TRBD2 (6 bases). The germline gives CDR1 LGHNA, CDR2 YNFKEQ. The CDR3 is 18 amino acids. V gave up 3 bases and J gave up 0 bases, with 21 bases separating them. Here the CDR3 DNA reads TGTGCCAGCAGCCAGCAAACCACTAGCTCCCAAAGCTCCTACGAGCAGTACTTC. This gives the protein CASSQQTTSSQSSYEQYF.

J is TRBJ2-1 and V is TRBV19; 8 bases line up with TRBD2. CDR1 is LNHDA and CDR2 is SQIVND in the germline V gene (reference sequence). This CDR3 contains 16 residues. The V gene end was trimmed by 5 bases and the J gene end by 5 bases; junction bases not matched to a gene: 11. The CDR3, as DNA: TGTGCCAGTAGTCCACCCCCAGCGGGAGTTCACAATGAGCAGTTCTTC. This codes for CASSPPPAGVHNEQFF.

This rearrangement joins TRBV4-3 to TRBJ1-2; 7 positions match TRBD1. V lost 3 bases, J lost 8 bases, and 6 bases stayed unmatched. Germline loops: CDR1 LGHNA, CDR2 YSLEER. The CDR3 extends over 13 amino acids. The CDR3 bases are TGCGCCAGCAGCCACTTGACAGGGAGCGGCTACACCTTC. This encodes CASSHLTGSGYTF.

The rearrangement joins TRBV27 to TRBJ2-7; 7 bases line up with TRBD1. CDR3 length equals 16 residues. Germline-derived CDR1 and CDR2 are MNHEY and SMNVEV (reference sequence). V trimming: 5 bases; J trimming: 0 bases; junction bases outside the gene matches: 10. The CDR3 DNA reads TGTGCCAGCAGTCCCACTTCTGGGACAGCCTCCTACGAGCAGTACTTC. Encoded protein: CASSPTSGTASYEQYF.

The V and J genes are TRBV11-2 and TRBJ2-1, with 12 bases that match TRBD2. J gave up 9 bases and V 2 bases, and 8 bases lay outside the gene matches. The CDR3 is made up of 16 amino acids. CDR1 is SGHAT and CDR2 is FQNNGV in the germline V gene. CDR3 loop: CASSLYASGGAVEQFF. CDR3 DNA: TGTGCCAGCAGCTTATACGCTAGCGGGGGGGCCGTTGAGCAGTTCTTC.

This rearrangement joins TRBV27 to TRBJ1-2; D remains ambiguous. The CDR3 runs 14 residues. V lost 3 bases to trimming and J lost 0 bases, with 8 bases between them. Germline CDR1 MNHEY, CDR2 SMNVEV (reference sequence). The chain's CDR3 is CASSFSGANYGYTF. The CDR3, as DNA: TGTGCCAGCAGTTTTTCTGGAGCTAACTATGGCTACACCTTC.

The rearrangement links TRBV7-9 to TRBJ2-6, with 8 bases matching TRBD1. The ends lost 5 bases at V and 0 bases at J; junction bases unmatched: 12. This CDR3 contains 19 residues. Per the germline V gene, CDR1 is SEHNR and CDR2 is FQNEAQ (reference sequence). The CDR3 nucleotides are TGTGCCAGCAGCGGAAATCCGGGACAGGTTGGCTCTGGGGCCAACGTCCTGACTTTC. Translation: CASSGNPGQVGSGANVLTF.

The chain employs TRBV4-1 and TRBJ2-7, with TRBD1 matching over 7 bases. Per the germline V gene, CDR1 is MGHRA and CDR2 is YSYEKL. The CDR3 runs to 15 residues. J lost 3 bases, V lost 0 bases, and 5 bases had no gene match. This chain's CDR3 is CASSQDDRADYEQYF. As DNA, the CDR3 is TGCGCCAGCAGCCAAGACGACAGGGCAGACTACGAGCAGTACTTC.

J is TRBJ2-3 and V is TRBV7-9; perhaps TRBD1 as D (5 bases). V was trimmed by 6 bases and J by 6 bases, leaving 10 bases between them. Germline CDR1 SEHNR, CDR2 FQNEAQ (reference sequence). The CDR3 sequence is 12 residues long. DNA of the CDR3: TGTGCCAGCAGGATGGGGCAGGATACGCAGTATTTT. It translates to CASRMGQDTQYF. The full variable domain, in which reference TRBV7-9 and TRBJ2-3 provide the parts outside the CDR3, is DTGVSQNPRHKITKRGQNVTFRCDPISEHNRLYWYRQTLGQGPEFLTYFQNEAQLEKSRLLSDRFSAERPKGSFSTLEIQRTEQGDSAMYLCASRMGQDTQYFGPGTRLTVL.

The genes are TRBV7-2 and TRBJ2-5, with a weak D call TRBD1 (6 bases). Germline V gives CDR1 SGHTA, CDR2 FQGNSA. V lost 6 bases and J lost 1, with 9 bases in between. The CDR3 is made up of 13 amino acids. CDR3 amino acids: CASRQTGQETQYF. In DNA, the CDR3 is TGTGCCAGCAGACAGACAGGCCAAGAGACCCAGTACTTC.

This chain uses TRBV29-1 with TRBJ1-1, with D tentatively TRBD1 (6 bases). The CDR3 length is 14 residues. Trimming took off 7 bases at V and 3 bases at J, with 18 bases between the two ends. From germline, CDR1 is SQVTM and CDR2 ANQGSEA. The CDR3 DNA reads as TGCAGCGCCTCAAAAGGGGGAGGGGACACTGAAGCTTTCTTT. It encodes CSASKGGGDTEAFF.

The chain recombines TRBV5-4 with TRBJ2-5, with 10 nucleotides matching TRBD2. Germline V gene lookup returns CDR1 SGHNT and CDR2 YYREEE (reference sequence). This CDR3 has 15 residues. The V segment lost 0 bases and the J segment 5 bases; nucleotides outside the gene matches: 4. This chain's CDR3 is CASSLVSGRSETQYF. In DNA form, the CDR3 reads TGTGCCAGCAGCTTGGTTAGCGGGAGGTCTGAGACCCAGTACTTC.

The V call is TRBV11-2, the J call TRBJ2-1; 9 bases fit TRBD2. CDR1 is SGHAT and CDR2 is FQNNGV in the germline V gene. This CDR3 spans 14 amino acids. V shed 3 bases, J shed 4 bases, and the junction held 1 base outside the gene matches. In nucleotides, the CDR3 is TGTGCCAGCAGCTTGGCGGGAGGGTACAATGAGCAGTTCTTC. This gives the protein CASSLAGGYNEQFF. Full variable domain (missing parts from reference TRBV11-2 and TRBJ2-1): EAGVAQSPRYKIIEKRQSVAFWCNPISGHATLYWYQQILGQGPKLLIQFQNNGVVDDSQLPKDRFSAERLKGVDSTLKIQPAKLEDSAVYLCASSLAGGYNEQFFGPGTRLTVL.

V is TRBV4-1 and J is TRBJ2-7; 10 bases align to TRBD2. CDR1 is MGHRA and CDR2 is YSYEKL in the germline V gene. After removal of 1 base from V and 3 bases from J, the junction contained 3 bases not matched to a gene. The CDR3 loop spans 15 amino acids. This chain's CDR3 is CASSQALAGDYEQYF. In DNA, the CDR3 is TGCGCCAGCAGCCAAGCGCTAGCGGGGGACTACGAGCAGTACTTC.

The chain has TRBV7-3 and TRBJ2-2; the match to TRBD2 covers 11 bases. Trimming took 3 bases from V and 6 from J; bases not matched to a gene: 15. The CDR3 sequence is 19 residues long. Germline CDR1 is SGHTA and CDR2 is FQGTGA. CDR3 amino acids: CASSFRGGLAGGPAGELFF. The CDR3 DNA is TGTGCCAGCAGCTTTCGAGGCGGATTAGCGGGAGGGCCGGCCGGGGAGCTGTTTTTT.